These 28 T cell receptor beta chains came from one sample sequenced in a study of cytomegalovirus exposure and HLA in healthy donors. In the PCR, 60 Vbeta and 13 Jbeta primers were used. Some clones are missing from TCRdb's copy, which holds only in-frame ones; the method was immunoSEQ multiplex PCR. The table has about 150,000 clones, roughly 80% seen once. The sequenced sample consisted of PBMCs. Source of these receptors: a male donor in good health and CMV-seronegative.

V gene TRBV29-1 combines with J gene TRBJ1-4; D remains ambiguous. CDR1 is SQVTM and CDR2 is ANQGSEA in the germline V gene. The CDR3 has 13 amino acids. Trimming cost V 7 bases and J 4 bases, with 13 bases left between them. The CDR3 spells CSARATNNEKLFF. The CDR3 nucleotides read TGCAGCGCCCGCGCCACTAATAATGAAAAACTGTTTTTT.

The CDR3 DNA sequence: TGTGCCAGCAGTCGGGACAGGCCCACTGGTAACACTGAAGCTTTCTTT. Translation: CASSRDRPTGNTEAFF. The chain carries TRBV7-9 and TRBJ1-1, with TRBD1 matching 8 bases. The trim removed 6 bases at V and 2 bases at J, leaving 11 bases unmatched. The germline CDR1 and CDR2 sequences are SEHNR and FQNEAQ (reference sequence). The length of the CDR3 is 16 residues.

The chain joins TRBV27 to TRBJ1-4, with TRBD1 matching over 8 bases. This CDR3 region has 17 residues. With 1 base clipped from V and 4 bases from J, the junction kept 8 bases outside the gene matches. Germline V CDR1 and CDR2: MNHEY, SMNVEV (reference sequence). The CDR3 sequence is CASSLLGTGSNNEKLFF. CDR3 bases: TGTGCCAGCAGTTTATTAGGGACAGGTTCTAATAATGAAAAACTGTTTTTT. Full variable domain (rest looked up from reference TRBV27 and TRBJ1-4): EAQVTQNPRYLITVTGKKLTVTCSQNMNHEYMSWYRQDPGLGLRQIYYSMNVEVTDKGDVPEGYKVSRKEKRNFPLILESPSPNQTSLYFCASSLLGTGSNNEKLFFGSGTQLSVL.

This chain joins TRBV7-2 and TRBJ2-5, with TRBD1 matching over 7 bases. The J segment lost 7 bases and the V segment lost 5 bases, leaving 7 bases of the junction unmatched. Germline values: CDR1 SGHTA, CDR2 FQGNSA. CDR3 size: 13 residues. Here the CDR3 DNA reads TGTGCCAGCAGCCTCGACAGGGCAGGGACCCAGTACTTC. It yields the protein CASSLDRAGTQYF. Full variable domain (rest looked up from reference TRBV7-2 and TRBJ2-5): GAGVSQSPSNKVTEKGKDVELRCDPISGHTALYWYRQSLGQGLEFLIYFQGNSAPDKSGLPSDRFSAERTGGSVSTLTIQRTQQEDSAVYLCASSLDRAGTQYFGPGTRLLVL.

The chain combines TRBV19 with TRBJ1-5; the match to TRBD1 covers 8 bases. The V gene end was trimmed by 3 bases and the J gene end by 7 bases; junction bases not matched to a gene: 11. CDR3 length: 16 residues. Per germline, CDR1 LNHDA and CDR2 SQIVND (reference sequence). CDR3 in amino acids: CASSMDRTGLGQPQHF. The CDR3 nucleotides read TGTGCCAGTAGTATGGACAGGACAGGGCTGGGGCAGCCCCAGCATTTT. Variable domain in full (rest from reference TRBV19 and TRBJ1-5): DGGITQSPKYLFRKEGQNVTLSCEQNLNHDAMYWYRQDPGQGLRLIYYSQIVNDFQKGDIAEGYSVSREKKESFPLTVTSAQKNPTAFYLCASSMDRTGLGQPQHFGDGTRLSIL.

The rearrangement joins TRBV30 to TRBJ2-3; 9 bases map to TRBD2. This CDR3 has 14 residues. V trimming: 3 bases; J trimming: 1 base; junction bases outside the gene matches: 2. CDR1 is GTSNPN and CDR2 is SVGIG in the germline V gene (reference sequence). CDR3 coding DNA: TGTGCCTGGAGAGCTAGCGGGGGCACAGATACGCAGTATTTT. Protein: CAWRASGGTDTQYF.

The CDR3: CASSYRGGDEAFF. The CDR3, as DNA: TGTGCCAGCAGTTACAGGGGGGGGGATGAAGCTTTCTTT. V and J are TRBV6-6 and TRBJ1-1, with D possibly matching TRBD1 (6 bases). Looked up from germline, CDR1 is MNHNY and CDR2 is SVGAGI (reference sequence). V lost 2 bases and J lost 7, with 11 bases in between. The CDR3 totals 13 residues.

The chain links TRBV5-6 to TRBJ1-5; 10 nucleotides match TRBD1. This CDR3 comprises 15 residues. J gave up 6 bases and V 4 bases, and 7 bases lay outside the gene matches. The germline V gene encodes CDR1 SGHDT and CDR2 YYEEEE. The CDR3 nucleotides are TGTGCCAGCAGCCCGGGACAGGGGCACGGTCAGCCCCAGCATTTT. Translated, it gives CASSPGQGHGQPQHF. Variable domain in full (rest from reference TRBV5-6 and TRBJ1-5): DAGVTQSPTHLIKTRGQQVTLRCSPKSGHDTVSWYQQALGQGPQFIFQYYEEEERQRGNFPDRFSGHQFPNYSSELNVNALLLGDSALYLCASSPGQGHGQPQHFGDGTRLSIL.

The table lists this clone with a few counts. The CDR3: CASNYGAGSNQPQHF. Written as DNA, the CDR3 is TGTGCCAGCAATTATGGGGCAGGAAGCAATCAGCCCCAGCATTTT. The chain couples TRBV6-1 to TRBJ1-5; tentative D call: TRBD1 (5 bases). The V end lost 7 bases, the J end lost 1 base, and 14 bases lay between the germline ends. The CDR3 loop spans 15 amino acids. Per the germline V gene, CDR1 is MNHNS and CDR2 is SASEGT.

CDR3 nucleotide sequence: TGTGCCAGCAGTCGGGACAGCCTTAAGAAGGCAAAACTGTTTTTT. Amino acids: CASSRDSLKKAKLFF. J is TRBJ1-4 and V is TRBV27, with 7 bases aligning to TRBD1. The J segment lost 10 bases and the V segment lost 5 bases, leaving 13 bases of the junction unmatched. From germline, CDR1 is MNHEY and CDR2 SMNVEV (reference sequence). The length of the CDR3 is 15 residues.

CDR3 loop: CASSPTPQEITEAFF. For the CDR3, the DNA is TGCGCCAGCAGCCCCACACCACAGGAGATCACTGAAGCTTTCTTT. The chain is built from TRBV5-1 and TRBJ1-1; a possible D gene is TRBD1 (5 bases). V was pared by 4 bases and J by 4 bases, with 17 bases between. Germline values: CDR1 SGHRS, CDR2 YFSETQ. CDR3 length equals 15 residues.

This clone showed up just a few times. V gene TRBV5-6 combines with J gene TRBJ2-6; weak D call: TRBD2 (5 bases). CDR3 length: 18 amino acids. Trimming removed 0 bases at V and 0 bases at J, with 13 bases between. The germline V gene has CDR1 SGHDT and CDR2 YYEEEE. The CDR3 is CASSLDPRVVSGANVLTF. The DNA for the CDR3 is TGTGCCAGCAGCTTGGACCCGAGGGTAGTCTCTGGGGCCAACGTCCTGACTTTC.

This chain joins TRBV6-4 and TRBJ2-1, with 8 bases that match TRBD1. Germline-derived CDR1 and CDR2 are MRHNA and SNTAGT. The CDR3 has 14 residues. J was trimmed by 9 bases and V by 4 bases; bases with no gene match: 8. The CDR3 DNA follows: TGTGCCAGCAGTGCCTCAGGGGGCCAGGGTGAGCAGTTCTTC. It translates to CASSASGGQGEQFF.

J is TRBJ1-4 and V is TRBV4-1; tentative D call: TRBD1 (6 bases). The CDR3 runs 16 residues. The V end lost 4 bases, the J end lost 11 bases, and 23 bases lay between the germline ends. CDR1 is MGHRA and CDR2 is YSYEKL in the germline V gene. CDR3 in DNA: TGCGCCAGCAGCCTCCCGCCGGGGGGGCGCGGGGCTAAACTGTTTTTT. It encodes CASSLPPGGRGAKLFF.

The V gene is TRBV6-4, the J gene TRBJ2-3; unclear D gene. Between the trimmed V and J ends, which lost 3 bases and 2 bases, there was a span of 9 bases. There are 14 residues in the CDR3. The germline CDR1 and CDR2 sequences are MRHNA and SNTAGT. The CDR3 spells CASSEHSHTDTQYF. CDR3 nucleotide sequence: TGTGCCAGCAGTGAACACAGCCACACAGATACGCAGTATTTT.

Note on this clone: The junction departs from germline at one end; a sequencing error may be responsible. The chain is built from TRBV5-1 and TRBJ2-5, with TRBD1 matching over 8 bases. Germline V gene lookup returns CDR1 SGHRS and CDR2 YFSETQ. This CDR3 has 15 amino acids. The CDR3 loop reads CASSTLPGGQEAQYF. The DNA for the CDR3 is TGCGCCAGCAGCACCCTTCCAGGGGGCCAAGAGGCCCAGTACTTC.

The genes are TRBV29-1 and TRBJ2-7, with 8 bases identical to TRBD1. The V gene's germline CDR1 is SQVTM and CDR2 ANQGSEA. Trimming cost V 6 bases and J 6 bases; bases outside gene matches: 13. The CDR3 is 14 amino acids. CDR3 nucleotide sequence: TGCAGCGTCGCGAGACAGGGGACCTACGTCGAGCAGTACTTC. Residues: CSVARQGTYVEQYF.

This chain uses TRBV29-1 with TRBJ2-7, with 7 bases aligning to TRBD2. With 5 bases clipped from V and 3 bases from J, the junction kept 10 bases outside the gene matches. Germline lookup yields CDR1 SQVTM and CDR2 ANQGSEA. The CDR3 is made up of 14 amino acids. The CDR3: CSVLLANARYEQYF. CDR3 DNA sequence: TGCAGCGTTTTACTAGCGAACGCCCGCTACGAGCAGTACTTC.

This chain links TRBV28 with TRBJ1-1; D not resolved. CDR1 MDHEN and CDR2 SYDVKM come from the germline V gene. CDR3 length: 13 residues. Trimming stripped 3 bases from V and 2 bases from J, with 7 bases between. CDR3 bases: TGTGCCAGCAGTTTCCAGATTAACACTGAAGCTTTCTTT. It encodes CASSFQINTEAFF.

V is TRBV5-8 and J is TRBJ1-2, with TRBD1 matching over 10 bases. After removal of 4 bases from V and 3 bases from J, the junction contained 12 bases not matched to a gene. This CDR3 is built from 17 residues. CDR1 SGHTS and CDR2 YDEGEE come from the germline V gene. CDR3 protein: CASSGDRGIVGDYGYTF. The CDR3 DNA follows: TGTGCCAGCAGCGGGGACAGGGGAATAGTTGGGGACTATGGCTACACCTTC. The full variable domain, rest sourced from reference TRBV5-8 and TRBJ1-2, is EAGVTQSPTHLIKTRGQQATLRCSPISGHTSVYWYQQALGLGLQFLLWYDEGEERNRGNFPPRFSGRQFPNYSSELNVNALELEDSALYLCASSGDRGIVGDYGYTFGSGTRLTVV.

The chain employs TRBV28 and TRBJ1-5; 8 nucleotides agree with TRBD1. CDR3 length: 15 amino acids. Germline-derived CDR1 and CDR2 are MDHEN and SYDVKM. The trim removed 1 base at V and 4 bases at J, leaving 3 bases unmatched. CDR3 amino acids: CASSLSGGGNQPQHF. CDR3 DNA sequence: TGTGCCAGCAGTTTATCAGGGGGCGGAAATCAGCCCCAGCATTTT.

In this sample, this clone turned up a few times. The chain joins TRBV5-4 to TRBJ1-6; 7 positions match TRBD1. V was clipped by 6 bases and J by 9 bases; unmatched bases: 6. Germline loops: CDR1 SGHNT, CDR2 YYREEE (reference sequence). The CDR3 loop spans 13 amino acids. The CDR3 protein is CASTRPGGSPLHF. The CDR3 DNA reads TGTGCCAGCACCCGACCAGGGGGTTCACCCCTCCACTTT.

CDR3 sequence (DNA): TGTGCCAGCAGCTTTGGAGGACTCGGGACTGAAGCTTTCTTT. It yields the protein CASSFGGLGTEAFF. This rearrangement joins TRBV7-9 to TRBJ1-1; D is ambiguous. The CDR3 spans 14 residues. Germline V lookup: CDR1 SEHNR, CDR2 FQNEAQ (reference sequence). Trimming left V 3 bases short and J 5 bases short, with 13 bases between. The full variable domain, rest sourced from reference TRBV7-9 and TRBJ1-1, is DTGVSQNPRHKITKRGQNVTFRCDPISEHNRLYWYRQTLGQGPEFLTYFQNEAQLEKSRLLSDRFSAERPKGSFSTLEIQRTEQGDSAMYLCASSFGGLGTEAFFGQGTRLTVV.

Only a few counts were recorded for this clone. The J gene is TRBJ2-7, the V gene TRBV5-1; possible D gene TRBD1, 5 bases. The CDR3 is 14 amino acids. CDR1 and CDR2 from the germline V gene are SGHRS and YFSETQ. V was pared by 3 bases and J by 2 bases, with 12 bases between. As DNA, the CDR3 is TGCGCCAGCAGCTGGAGCACAGGTCCCTACGAGCAGTACTTC. Its protein product is CASSWSTGPYEQYF.

The chain is built from TRBV28 and TRBJ2-1; 13 nucleotides line up with TRBD2. Germline V gives CDR1 MDHEN, CDR2 SYDVKM. The ends lost 3 bases at V and 7 bases at J; junction bases unmatched: 9. The CDR3 has 17 residues. The CDR3 here is CASSLTSGRYLWNEQFF. The CDR3 DNA reads TGTGCCAGCAGTTTGACTAGCGGGAGGTACCTTTGGAATGAGCAGTTCTTC.

The V and J genes are TRBV5-1 and TRBJ2-2; TRBD1 is a possible D gene (6 bases). There are 17 residues in the CDR3. From germline, CDR1 is SGHRS and CDR2 YFSETQ. Trimming cost V 0 bases and J 0 bases, with 12 bases left between them. In DNA form, the CDR3 reads TGCGCCAGCAGCTTGGCTCCGCCAGGGGCGAACACCGGGGAGCTGTTTTTT. This sequence encodes CASSLAPPGANTGELFF.

The CDR3 region has the DNA TGTGCCAGCAGCTCCGGGACAGGTTACAATGAGCAGTTCTTC. Translation gives CASSSGTGYNEQFF. This rearrangement joins TRBV7-2 to TRBJ2-1; TRBD1 aligns across 8 bases. CDR1 is SGHTA, CDR2 FQGNSA, per germline. Trimming at V came to 4 bases and at J to 4 bases, leaving 3 bases not matched to a gene. The CDR3 is 14 residues long.

The V call is TRBV4-2, the J call TRBJ2-7; 7 bases agree with TRBD1. The junction had 7 bases not matched to a gene; V was cut back by 1 base and J by 4 bases. This CDR3 comprises 15 residues. Per germline, CDR1 LGHNA and CDR2 YNFKEQ. The CDR3 loop reads CASSQAPGQPYEQYF. CDR3 DNA sequence: TGTGCCAGCAGCCAAGCTCCGGGACAGCCGTACGAGCAGTACTTC.